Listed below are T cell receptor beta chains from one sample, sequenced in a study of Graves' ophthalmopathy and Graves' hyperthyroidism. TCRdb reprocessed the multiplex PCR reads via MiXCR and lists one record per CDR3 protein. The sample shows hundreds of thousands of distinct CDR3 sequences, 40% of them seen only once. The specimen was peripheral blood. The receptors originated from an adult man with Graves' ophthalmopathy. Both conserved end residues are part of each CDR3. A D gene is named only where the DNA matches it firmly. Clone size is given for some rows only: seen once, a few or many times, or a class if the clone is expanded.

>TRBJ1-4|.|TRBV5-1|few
CASSLVPATNEKLFF
TGCGCCAGCAGCTTGGTTCCGGCAACTAATGAAAAACTGTTTTTT
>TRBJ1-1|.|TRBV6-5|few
CASSSVTANTEAFF
TGTGCCAGCAGTTCAGTGACAGCGAACACTGAAGCTTTCTTT
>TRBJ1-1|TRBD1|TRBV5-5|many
CASSSTGGDVRGTEAFF
TGTGCCAGCAGCTCGACAGGGGGCGATGTTAGAGGCACTGAAGCTTTCTTT
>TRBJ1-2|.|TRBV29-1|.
CSVASPGTFDHTF
TGCAGCGTTGCCTCCCCAGGCACCTTCGATCACACCTTC
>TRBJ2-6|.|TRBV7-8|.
CASSYPTGPGANVLTF
TGCGCCAGCAGCTACCCCACGGGCCCTGGGGCCAACGTCCTGACTTTC
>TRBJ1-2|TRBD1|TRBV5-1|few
CASSINRRDREGTLGGYTF
TGCGCCAGCAGCATCAACCGAAGGGACAGGGAAGGAACGCTCGGCGGCTACACCTTC
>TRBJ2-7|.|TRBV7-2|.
CASSQDNVGSPYEQYF
TGCGCCAGCAGCCAAGATAACGTGGGGTCCCCCTACGAGCAGTACTTC
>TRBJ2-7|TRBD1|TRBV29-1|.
CSVSTGGGNEQYF
TGCAGCGTTTCGACAGGGGGCGGTAACGAGCAGTACTTC
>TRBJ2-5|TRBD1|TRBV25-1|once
CASSPLRGQGETQYF
TGTGCCAGCAGTCCATTAAGGGGGCAGGGAGAGACCCAGTACTTC
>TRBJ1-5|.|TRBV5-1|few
CASSQIQGHQPQHF
TGCGCCAGCAGCCAAATACAGGGTCATCAGCCCCAGCATTTT
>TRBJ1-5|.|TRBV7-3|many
CASSLTFGDLQHF
TGTGCCAGCAGCTTAACGTTCGGGGACCTCCAGCATTTT
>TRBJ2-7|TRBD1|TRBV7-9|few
CASSSGTGAIYEQYF
TGTGCCAGCAGCTCCGGGACAGGGGCCATCTACGAGCAGTACTTC
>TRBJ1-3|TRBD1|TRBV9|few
CASSEGGLSGNTIYF
TGTGCCAGCAGCGAAGGGGGCCTCTCTGGAAACACCATATATTTT
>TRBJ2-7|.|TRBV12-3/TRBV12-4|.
CASSFDRLTYEQYF
TGTGCCAGCAGTTTTGACAGGCTAACCTACGAGCAGTACTTC
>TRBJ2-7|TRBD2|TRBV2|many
CASIRLAGHIAYEQYF
TGTGCCAGCATTAGGCTAGCGGGACATATCGCCTACGAGCAGTACTTC
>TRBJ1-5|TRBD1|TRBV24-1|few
CATSDSVTGEETQHF
TGTGCCACCAGTGATTCCGTGACAGGGGAAGAGACCCAGCATTTT
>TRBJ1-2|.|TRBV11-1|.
CASRDPGGYGYTF
TGTGCCAGCAGAGACCCTGGGGGCTATGGCTACACCTTC
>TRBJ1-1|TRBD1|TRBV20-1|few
CSARDRIQGEAFF
TGCAGTGCTAGAGATAGGATACAGGGGGAAGCTTTCTTT
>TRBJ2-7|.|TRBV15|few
CATSSLGGTGEQYF
TGTGCCACCAGCAGCCTCGGAGGGACCGGCGAGCAGTACTTC
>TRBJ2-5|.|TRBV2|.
CASSEERGWQPQYF
TGTGCCAGCAGTGAAGAGAGGGGGTGGCAGCCCCAGTACTTC
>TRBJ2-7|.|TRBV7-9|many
CASSLGTGSNYEQYF
TGTGCCAGCAGCTTAGGGACGGGGTCGAACTACGAGCAGTACTTC
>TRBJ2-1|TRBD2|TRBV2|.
CASSREGLAGDNEQFF
TGTGCCAGCAGTCGGGAGGGACTAGCGGGTGACAATGAGCAGTTCTTC
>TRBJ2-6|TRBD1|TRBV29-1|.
CSVAGQGAAEGANVLTF
TGCAGCGTTGCAGGACAGGGGGCCGCTGAGGGGGCCAACGTCCTGACTTTC
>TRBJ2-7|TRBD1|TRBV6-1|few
CASSGQGGTTYEQYF
TGTGCCAGCAGTGGACAGGGGGGGACGACCTACGAGCAGTACTTC
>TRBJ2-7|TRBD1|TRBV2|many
CASLGTGDPYEQYF
TGTGCCAGCCTTGGGACAGGAGATCCCTACGAGCAGTACTTC
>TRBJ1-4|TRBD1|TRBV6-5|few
CASSYSTGGDLWKLFF
TGTGCCAGCAGTTACTCGACAGGGGGCGATCTGTGGAAACTGTTTTTT
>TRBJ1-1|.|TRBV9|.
CASSSGTIEAFF
TGTGCCAGCAGCTCCGGGACAATTGAAGCTTTCTTT
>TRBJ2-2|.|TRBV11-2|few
CASSLGWWELFF
TGTGCCAGCAGCTTAGGCTGGTGGGAGCTGTTTTTT
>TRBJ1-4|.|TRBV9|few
CASSYLGEDGEKLFF
TGTGCCAGCAGCTATCTAGGGGAGGATGGTGAAAAACTGTTTTTT
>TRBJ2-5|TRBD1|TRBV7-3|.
CASSMDRGQEAQYF
TGTGCCAGCAGCATGGACAGGGGGCAAGAGGCCCAGTACTTC
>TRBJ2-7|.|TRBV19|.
CASSIRLGYEQYF
TGTGCCAGTAGTATTAGGTTGGGCTACGAGCAGTACTTC
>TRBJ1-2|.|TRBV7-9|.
CASSFIAGTDYGYTF
TGTGCCAGCAGCTTCATAGCGGGGACCGACTATGGCTACACCTTC
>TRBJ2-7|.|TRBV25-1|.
CASKEGMGLSDEQYF
TGTGCCAGCAAAGAGGGTATGGGCCTCTCCGACGAGCAGTACTTC
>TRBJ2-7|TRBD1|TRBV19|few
CASSMTGIYEQYF
TGTGCCAGTAGTATGACAGGGATCTACGAGCAGTACTTC
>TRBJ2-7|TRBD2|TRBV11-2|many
CASSTGGIVVREQYF
TGTGCCAGCAGCACCGGGGGGATTGTCGTTAGGGAGCAGTACTTC
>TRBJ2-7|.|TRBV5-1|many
CASSFEGMAYEQYF
TGCGCCAGCAGCTTTGAGGGGATGGCCTACGAGCAGTACTTC
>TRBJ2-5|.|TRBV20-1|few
CSARDSVSETQYF
TGCAGTGCTAGAGATTCCGTCTCAGAGACCCAGTACTTC
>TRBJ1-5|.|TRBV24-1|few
CASSQRTSGQPQHF
TGTGCCAGCAGCCAGCGGACCTCGGGTCAGCCCCAGCATTTT
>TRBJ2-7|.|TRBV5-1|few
CASSPDLPIREQYF
TGCGCCAGCAGCCCGGACCTCCCGATCCGAGAGCAGTACTTC
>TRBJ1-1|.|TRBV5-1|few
CASSPRPQGGNTEAFF
TGCGCCAGCAGCCCTCGCCCCCAGGGCGGGAACACTGAAGCTTTCTTT
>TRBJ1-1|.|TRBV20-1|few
CSAGQGSNEAFF
TGCAGTGCTGGGCAGGGCAGCAATGAAGCTTTCTTT
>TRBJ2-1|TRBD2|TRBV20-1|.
CSARETSANEQFF
TGCAGTGCTAGAGAGACTAGCGCCAATGAGCAGTTCTTC
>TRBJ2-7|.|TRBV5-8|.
CASSLPGYSYEQYF
TGTGCCAGCAGCTTGCCAGGGTACTCCTACGAGCAGTACTTC
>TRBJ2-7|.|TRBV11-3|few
CASSFTGMAREQYF
TGTGCCAGCAGTTTTACAGGAATGGCGCGCGAGCAGTACTTC
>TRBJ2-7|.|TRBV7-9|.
CASSLVGLAGFYEQYF
TGTGCCAGCAGCTTAGTAGGCCTAGCTGGCTTCTACGAGCAGTACTTC
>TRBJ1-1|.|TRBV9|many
CASSVAGQVGLNTEAFF
TGTGCCAGCAGCGTAGCTGGGCAGGTAGGCTTAAACACTGAAGCTTTCTTT
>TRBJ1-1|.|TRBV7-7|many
CASSIAYNTEAFF
TGTGCTAGCTCCATCGCTTACAACACTGAAGCTTTCTTT
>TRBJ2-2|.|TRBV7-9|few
CASSLLGPEITGELFF
TGTGCCAGCAGCTTATTAGGACCAGAGATCACCGGGGAGCTGTTTTTT
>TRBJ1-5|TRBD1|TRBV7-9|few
CASSPEIGQVSNQPQHF
TGTGCCAGCAGCCCCGAGATAGGACAGGTCAGCAATCAGCCCCAGCATTTT
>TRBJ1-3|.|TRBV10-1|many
CASSEGDNSGNTIYF
TGCGCCAGCAGTGAAGGAGACAACTCTGGAAACACCATATATTTT
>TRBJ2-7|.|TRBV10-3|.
CASSYSQGPVPYEQYF
TGTGCCAGCAGTTACTCCCAGGGCCCGGTCCCCTACGAGCAGTACTTC
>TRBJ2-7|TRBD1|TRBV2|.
CASSLRTGAGGEQYF
TGTGCCAGCAGTCTCAGGACAGGGGCTGGAGGCGAGCAGTACTTC
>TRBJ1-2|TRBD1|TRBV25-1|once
CASPEWGQAGGYTF
TGTGCCAGCCCCGAATGGGGACAGGCGGGAGGCTACACCTTC